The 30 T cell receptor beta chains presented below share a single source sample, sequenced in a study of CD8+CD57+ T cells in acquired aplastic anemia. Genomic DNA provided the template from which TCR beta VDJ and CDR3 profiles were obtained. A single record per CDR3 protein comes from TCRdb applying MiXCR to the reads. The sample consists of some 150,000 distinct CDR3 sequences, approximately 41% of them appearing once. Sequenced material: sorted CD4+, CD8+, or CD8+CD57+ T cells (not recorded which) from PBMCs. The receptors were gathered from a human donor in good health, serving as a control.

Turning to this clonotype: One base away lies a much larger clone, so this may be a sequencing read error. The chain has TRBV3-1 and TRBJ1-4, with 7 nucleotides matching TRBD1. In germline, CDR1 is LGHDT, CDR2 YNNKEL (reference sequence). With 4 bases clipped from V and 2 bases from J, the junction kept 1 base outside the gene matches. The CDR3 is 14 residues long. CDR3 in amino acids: CASSPQGTNEKLFF. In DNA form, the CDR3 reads TGTGCCAGCAGCCCACAGGGGACTAATGAAAAACTGTTTTTT.

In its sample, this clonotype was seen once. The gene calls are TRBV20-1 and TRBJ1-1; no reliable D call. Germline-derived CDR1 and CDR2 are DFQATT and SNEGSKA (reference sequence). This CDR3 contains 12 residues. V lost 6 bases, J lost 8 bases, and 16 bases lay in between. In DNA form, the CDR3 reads TGCAGTGCGAAAAGTGACTCGCAGGAAGCTTTCTTT. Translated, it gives CSAKSDSQEAFF.

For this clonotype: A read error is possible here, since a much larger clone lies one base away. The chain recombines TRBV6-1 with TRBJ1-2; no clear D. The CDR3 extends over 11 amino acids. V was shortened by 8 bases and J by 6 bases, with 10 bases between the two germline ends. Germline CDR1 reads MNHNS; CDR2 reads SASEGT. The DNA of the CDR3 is TGTGCCAGCCGAAGAAACCATGGCTACACCTTC. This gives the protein CASRRNHGYTF.

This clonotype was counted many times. The CDR3 protein is CASSPASASTDTQYF. CDR3 nucleotide sequence: TGCGCCAGCAGCCCGGCTAGCGCTAGCACAGATACGCAGTATTTT. V usage is TRBV5-1 and J usage is TRBJ2-3; weak D call: TRBD2 (6 bases). The CDR3 runs to 15 residues. Trimming took off 4 bases at V and 0 bases at J, with 12 bases between the two ends. CDR1 and CDR2 (germline): SGHRS, YFSETQ.

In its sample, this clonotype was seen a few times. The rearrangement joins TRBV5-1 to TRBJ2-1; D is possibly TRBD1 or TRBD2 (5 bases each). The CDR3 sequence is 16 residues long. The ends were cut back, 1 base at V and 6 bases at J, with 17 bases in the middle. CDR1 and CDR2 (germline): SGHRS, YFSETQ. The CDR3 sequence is CASSLSVGASLNEQFF. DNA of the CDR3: TGCGCCAGCAGCTTGTCGGTCGGGGCCAGCCTCAATGAGCAGTTCTTC.

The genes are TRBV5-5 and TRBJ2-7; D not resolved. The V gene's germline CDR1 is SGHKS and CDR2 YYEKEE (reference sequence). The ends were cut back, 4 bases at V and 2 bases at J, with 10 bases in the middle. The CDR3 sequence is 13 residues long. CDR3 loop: CASSPPATYEQYF. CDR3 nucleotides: TGTGCCAGCAGCCCCCCTGCAACCTACGAGCAGTACTTC.

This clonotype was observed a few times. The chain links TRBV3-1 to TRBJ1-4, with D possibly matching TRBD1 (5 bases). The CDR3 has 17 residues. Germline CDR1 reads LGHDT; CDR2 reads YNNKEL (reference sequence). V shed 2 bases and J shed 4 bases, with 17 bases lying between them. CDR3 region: CASSQRGPNFGNEKLFF. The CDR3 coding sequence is TGTGCCAGCAGCCAAAGGGGTCCTAATTTCGGTAATGAAAAACTGTTTTTT.

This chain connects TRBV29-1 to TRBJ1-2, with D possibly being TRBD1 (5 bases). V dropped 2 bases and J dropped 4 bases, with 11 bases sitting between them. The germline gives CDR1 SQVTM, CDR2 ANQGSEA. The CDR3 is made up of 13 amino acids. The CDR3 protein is CSVERAGTYGYTF. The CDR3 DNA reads TGCAGCGTTGAAAGGGCAGGGACCTATGGCTACACCTTC.

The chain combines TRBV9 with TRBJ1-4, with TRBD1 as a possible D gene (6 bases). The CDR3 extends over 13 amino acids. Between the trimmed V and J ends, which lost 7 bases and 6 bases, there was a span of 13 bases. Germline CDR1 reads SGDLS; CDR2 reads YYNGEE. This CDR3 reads CASSGADDEKLFF. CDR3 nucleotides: TGTGCCAGCTCGGGGGCTGATGATGAAAAACTGTTTTTT.

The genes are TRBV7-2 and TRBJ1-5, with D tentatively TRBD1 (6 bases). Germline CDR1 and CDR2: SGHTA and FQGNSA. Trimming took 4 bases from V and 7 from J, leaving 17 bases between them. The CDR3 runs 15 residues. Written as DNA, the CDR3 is TGTGCCAGCAGCTCCCGGGGGGGGGCGGAACAGCCCCAGCATTTT. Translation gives CASSSRGGAEQPQHF. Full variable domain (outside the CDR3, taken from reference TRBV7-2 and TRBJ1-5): GAGVSQSPSNKVTEKGKDVELRCDPISGHTALYWYRQSLGQGLEFLIYFQGNSAPDKSGLPSDRFSAERTGGSVSTLTIQRTQQEDSAVYLCASSSRGGAEQPQHFGDGTRLSIL.

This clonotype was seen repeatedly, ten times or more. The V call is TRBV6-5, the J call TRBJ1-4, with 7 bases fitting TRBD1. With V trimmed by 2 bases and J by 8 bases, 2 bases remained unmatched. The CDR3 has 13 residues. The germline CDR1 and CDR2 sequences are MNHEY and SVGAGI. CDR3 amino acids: CASSYRQGEKLFF. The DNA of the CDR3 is TGTGCCAGCAGTTACCGACAGGGAGAAAAACTGTTTTTT.

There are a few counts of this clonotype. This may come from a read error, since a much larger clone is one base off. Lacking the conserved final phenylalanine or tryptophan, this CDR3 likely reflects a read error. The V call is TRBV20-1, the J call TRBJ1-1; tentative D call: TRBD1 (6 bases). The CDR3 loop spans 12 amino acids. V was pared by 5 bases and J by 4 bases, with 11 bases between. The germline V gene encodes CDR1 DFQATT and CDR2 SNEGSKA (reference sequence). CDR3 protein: CSAPQGATEAFL. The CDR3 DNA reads TGCAGTGCTCCACAGGGCGCCACTGAAGCTTTCCTT.

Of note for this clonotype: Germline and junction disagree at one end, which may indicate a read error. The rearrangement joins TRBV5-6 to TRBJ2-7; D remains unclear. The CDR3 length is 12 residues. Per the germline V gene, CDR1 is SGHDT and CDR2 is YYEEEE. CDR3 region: CTSSIRSYEQYF. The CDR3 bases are TGTACCAGCAGCATCCGCAGCTACGAGCAGTACTTC.

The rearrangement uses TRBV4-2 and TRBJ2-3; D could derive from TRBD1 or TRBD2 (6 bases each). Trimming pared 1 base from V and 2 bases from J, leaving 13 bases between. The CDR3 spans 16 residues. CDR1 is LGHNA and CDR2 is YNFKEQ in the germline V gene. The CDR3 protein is CASSQAEGDTTDTQYF. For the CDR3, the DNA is TGTGCCAGCAGCCAAGCGGAGGGGGACACCACAGATACGCAGTATTTT.

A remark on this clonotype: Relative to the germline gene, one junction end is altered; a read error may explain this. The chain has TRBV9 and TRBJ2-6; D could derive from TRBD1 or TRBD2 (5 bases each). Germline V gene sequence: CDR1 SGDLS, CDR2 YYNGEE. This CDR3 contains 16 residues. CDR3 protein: CVSSVEPGTGANVLTF. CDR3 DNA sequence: TGTGTCAGCAGCGTAGAACCAGGGACCGGGGCCAACGTCCTGACTTTC.

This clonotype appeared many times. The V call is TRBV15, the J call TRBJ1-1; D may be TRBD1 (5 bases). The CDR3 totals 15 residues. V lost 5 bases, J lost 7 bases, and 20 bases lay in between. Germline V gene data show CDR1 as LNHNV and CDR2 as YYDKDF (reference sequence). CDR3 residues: CATSPAARGKIEAFF. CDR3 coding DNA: TGTGCCACCAGCCCCGCAGCGAGGGGAAAAATTGAAGCTTTCTTT.

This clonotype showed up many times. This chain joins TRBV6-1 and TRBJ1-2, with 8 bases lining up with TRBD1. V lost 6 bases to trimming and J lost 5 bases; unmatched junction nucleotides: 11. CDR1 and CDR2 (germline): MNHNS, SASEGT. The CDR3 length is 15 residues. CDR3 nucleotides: TGTGCCAGCAGCCTCTACGGACAGGGCCTATATGGCTACACCTTC. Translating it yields CASSLYGQGLYGYTF.

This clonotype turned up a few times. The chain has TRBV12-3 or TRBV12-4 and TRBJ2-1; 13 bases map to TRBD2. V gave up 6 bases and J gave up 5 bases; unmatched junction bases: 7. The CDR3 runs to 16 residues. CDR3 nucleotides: TGTGCCAGCAGCCTTCCCGGACTAGCGGGAGACAATGAGCAGTTCTTC. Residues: CASSLPGLAGDNEQFF.

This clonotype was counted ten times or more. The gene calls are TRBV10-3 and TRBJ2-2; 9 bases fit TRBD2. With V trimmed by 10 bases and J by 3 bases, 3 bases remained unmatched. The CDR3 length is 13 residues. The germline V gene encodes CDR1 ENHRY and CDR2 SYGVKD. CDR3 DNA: TGTGCCACCGCGGGAGGGTACACCGGGGAGCTGTTTTTT. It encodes CATAGGYTGELFF.

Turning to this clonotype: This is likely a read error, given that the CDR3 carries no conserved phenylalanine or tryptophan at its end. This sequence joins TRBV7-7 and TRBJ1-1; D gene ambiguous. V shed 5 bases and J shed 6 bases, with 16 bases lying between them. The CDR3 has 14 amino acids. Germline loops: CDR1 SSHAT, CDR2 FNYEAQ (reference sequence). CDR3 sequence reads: CASSPSMGNAEAFS. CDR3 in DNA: TGTGCCAGCAGCCCTAGTATGGGTAACGCTGAAGCTTTCTCT.

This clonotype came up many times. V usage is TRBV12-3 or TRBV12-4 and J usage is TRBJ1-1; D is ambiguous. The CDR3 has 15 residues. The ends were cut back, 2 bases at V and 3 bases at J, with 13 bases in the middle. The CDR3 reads CASSLRTTGYTEAFF. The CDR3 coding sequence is TGTGCCAGCAGTTTACGAACGACGGGTTACACTGAAGCTTTCTTT.

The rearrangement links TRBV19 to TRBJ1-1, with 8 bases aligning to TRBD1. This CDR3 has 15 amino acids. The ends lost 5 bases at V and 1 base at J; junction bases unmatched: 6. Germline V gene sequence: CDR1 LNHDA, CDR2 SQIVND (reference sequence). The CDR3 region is CASSGWTGRNTEAFF. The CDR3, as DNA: TGTGCCAGTAGTGGATGGACAGGGAGGAACACTGAAGCTTTCTTT.

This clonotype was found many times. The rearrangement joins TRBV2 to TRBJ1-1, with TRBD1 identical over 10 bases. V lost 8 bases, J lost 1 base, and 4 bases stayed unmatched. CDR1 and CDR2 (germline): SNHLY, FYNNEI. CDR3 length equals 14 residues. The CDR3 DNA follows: TGTGCCAGCTACCGGACAGGGGGGAACACTGAAGCTTTCTTT. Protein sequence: CASYRTGGNTEAFF.

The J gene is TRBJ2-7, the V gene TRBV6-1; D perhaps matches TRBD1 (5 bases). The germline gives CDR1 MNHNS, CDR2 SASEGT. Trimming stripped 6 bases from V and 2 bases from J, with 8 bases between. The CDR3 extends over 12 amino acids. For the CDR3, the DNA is TGTGCCAGCAGCATGACAGCCTACGAGCAGTACTTC. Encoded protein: CASSMTAYEQYF.

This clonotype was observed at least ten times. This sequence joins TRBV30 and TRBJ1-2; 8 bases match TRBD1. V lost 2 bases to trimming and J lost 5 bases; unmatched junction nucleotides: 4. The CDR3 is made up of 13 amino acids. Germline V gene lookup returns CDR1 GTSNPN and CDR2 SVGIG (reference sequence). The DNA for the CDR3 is TGTGCCTGGAGTAACAGGGGGGATTATGGCTACACCTTC. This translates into CAWSNRGDYGYTF.

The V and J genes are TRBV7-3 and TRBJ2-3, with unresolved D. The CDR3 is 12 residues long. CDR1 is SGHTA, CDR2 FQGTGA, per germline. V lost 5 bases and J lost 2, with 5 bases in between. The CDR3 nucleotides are TGTGCCAGCAGCCCTAACACAGATACGCAGTATTTT. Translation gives CASSPNTDTQYF. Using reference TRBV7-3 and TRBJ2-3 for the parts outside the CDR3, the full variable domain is GAGVSQTPSNKVTEKGKYVELRCDPISGHTALYWYRQSLGQGPEFLIYFQGTGAADDSGLPNDRFFAVRPEGSVSTLKIQRTERGDSAVYLCASSPNTDTQYFGPGTRLTVL.

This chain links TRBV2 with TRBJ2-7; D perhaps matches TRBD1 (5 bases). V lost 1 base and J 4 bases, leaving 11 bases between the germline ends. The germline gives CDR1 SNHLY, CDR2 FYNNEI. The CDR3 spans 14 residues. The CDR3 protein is CASSEGQGTYEQYF. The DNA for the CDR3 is TGTGCCAGCAGTGAAGGTCAGGGAACGTACGAGCAGTACTTC.

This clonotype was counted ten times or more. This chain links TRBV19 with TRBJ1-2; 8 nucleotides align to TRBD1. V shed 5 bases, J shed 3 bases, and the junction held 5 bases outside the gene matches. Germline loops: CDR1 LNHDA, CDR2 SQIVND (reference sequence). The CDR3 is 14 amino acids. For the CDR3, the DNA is TGTGCCAGTAGTTTCCGGGACAGGTACTATGGCTACACCTTC. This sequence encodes CASSFRDRYYGYTF.

The CDR3 loop reads CASSLRDRQNTIYF. In DNA form, the CDR3 reads TGTGCCAGCAGCCTTAGGGACAGACAAAACACCATATATTTT. The chain joins TRBV28 to TRBJ1-3; TRBD1 matches at 7 bases. This CDR3 is built from 14 residues. The V segment lost 6 bases and the J segment 6 bases; nucleotides outside the gene matches: 8. CDR1 and CDR2 from the germline V gene are MDHEN and SYDVKM.

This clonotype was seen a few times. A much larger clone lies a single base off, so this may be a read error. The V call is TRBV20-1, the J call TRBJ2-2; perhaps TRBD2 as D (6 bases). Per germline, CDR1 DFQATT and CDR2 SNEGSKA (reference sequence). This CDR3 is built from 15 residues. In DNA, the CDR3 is TGCAGTGCTACGCGGGGTAGCGCGAACGCCGGGGAGCTGTTTTTT. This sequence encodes CSATRGSANAGELFF.